This T cell receptor (beta chain) was observed in a study of blood T cell repertoires in COVID-19. As for the study in general: T cells, B-cell-depleted T cells, or PBMCs supplied cDNA or gDNA.

Germline V gene sequence: CDR1 LNHDA, CDR2 SQIVND (reference sequence). V lost 6 bases to trimming and J lost 7 bases, with 25 bases between them. This CDR3 comprises 17 residues. Under the authors' procedure: Researchers report that nucleated cell counts were estimated from reference gene primer amplification. Generated by immunoSEQ multiplex PCR, the TCRdb table keeps only in-frame clones and is missing some. The V and J calls and the clone size are those of that table, but D and trimming were determined from the DNA. The sample carries 240,000 or so clones, 88% recorded once. V gene TRBV19 combines with J gene TRBJ2-1, with a possible D match to TRBD1 (6 bases). The receptor was isolated from a woman between 40 and 55 years old who had recovered from COVID-19. The sample was peripheral blood. The CDR3 region is CASSHNAMGQGWNEQFF. Here the CDR3 DNA reads TGTGCCAGTAGCCACAACGCCATGGGGCAGGGGTGGAATGAGCAGTTCTTC.